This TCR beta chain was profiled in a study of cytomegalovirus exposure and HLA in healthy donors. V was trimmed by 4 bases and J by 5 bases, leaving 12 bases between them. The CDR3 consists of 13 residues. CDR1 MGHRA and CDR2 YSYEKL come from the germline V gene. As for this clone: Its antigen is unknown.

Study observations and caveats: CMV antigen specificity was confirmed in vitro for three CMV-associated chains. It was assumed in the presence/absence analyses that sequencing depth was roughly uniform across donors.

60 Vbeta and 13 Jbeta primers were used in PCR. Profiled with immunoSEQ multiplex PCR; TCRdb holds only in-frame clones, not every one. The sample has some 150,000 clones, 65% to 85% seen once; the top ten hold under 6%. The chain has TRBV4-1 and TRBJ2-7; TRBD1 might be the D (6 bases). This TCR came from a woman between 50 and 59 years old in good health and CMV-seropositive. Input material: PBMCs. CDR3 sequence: CASSLTGLDEQYF. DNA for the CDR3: TGCGCCAGCAGCCTCACAGGGTTGGACGAGCAGTACTTC.